One sample yielded the 6 T cell receptor beta chains listed below, sequenced in a study of response to subunit inactivated influenza vaccine. TCRdb re-derived calls from the RT-PCR reads in MiXCR, one entry per CDR3 protein. Here the sample spans some 600,000 distinct CDR3 sequences, around 13% being singletons. The sample here was PBMCs from blood, taken approximately 15 days before vaccination. Receptor source: a man in his fifties or sixties who received an inactivated influenza vaccine.

The chain recombines TRBV6-1 with TRBJ2-7; TRBD2 matches 13 bases. CDR3 length equals 15 residues. Germline lookup yields CDR1 MNHNS and CDR2 SASEGT. V was clipped by 9 bases and J by 3 bases; unmatched bases: 8. The DNA of the CDR3 is TGTGCCAGTGGGAGGACTAGCGGGAGTATCTACGAGCAGTACTTC. It is translated as CASGRTSGSIYEQYF.

The genes are TRBV2 and TRBJ1-4, with a weak D call TRBD1 (6 bases). Germline CDR1 SNHLY, CDR2 FYNNEI. Between the trimmed V and J ends, which lost 7 bases and 7 bases, there was a span of 13 bases. The CDR3 consists of 13 residues. The CDR3 region is CASTQGGGEKLFF. DNA for the CDR3: TGTGCCAGCACACAGGGTGGTGGTGAAAAACTGTTTTTT.

Ten or more counts support this clonotype. CDR3 nucleotide sequence: TGCAGCGCTGCGGGACTAGCGGAGATCTCCTACAATGAGCAGTTCTTC. It specifies CSAAGLAEISYNEQFF. The chain links TRBV29-1 to TRBJ2-1, with 11 bases lining up with TRBD2. V lost 7 bases, J lost 0 bases, and 8 bases stayed unmatched. In germline, CDR1 is SQVTM, CDR2 ANQGSEA. This CDR3 spans 16 amino acids.

In its sample, this clonotype was seen once. This rearrangement joins TRBV12-3 or TRBV12-4 to TRBJ2-2; 7 bases are shared with TRBD1. V lost 2 bases, J lost 3 bases, and 0 bases stayed unmatched. The CDR3 has 14 amino acids. CDR3 amino acids: CASSLTGDTGELFF. CDR3 coding DNA: TGTGCCAGCAGTTTAACAGGGGACACCGGGGAGCTGTTTTTT.

This clonotype was recorded many times. The V and J genes are TRBV12-3 or TRBV12-4 and TRBJ2-2; 10 bases map to TRBD2. CDR3 length: 17 residues. Losses at the gene ends were 0 bases for V and 4 bases for J; bases not matched to a gene: 5. The CDR3 loop reads CASSLAQRLAGTGELFF. For the CDR3, the DNA is TGTGCCAGCAGTTTAGCGCAAAGACTAGCGGGCACCGGGGAGCTGTTTTTT.

The sample holds a few counts of this clonotype. Here the CDR3 DNA reads TGTGCCAGCAGCGGACCGAGCGGGAGTGACACCGGGGAGCTGTTTTTT. This sequence encodes CASSGPSGSDTGELFF. J is TRBJ2-2 and V is TRBV7-9; 8 bases align to TRBD2. The V segment lost 5 bases and the J segment 3 bases; nucleotides outside the gene matches: 8. Germline V gene lookup returns CDR1 SEHNR and CDR2 FQNEAQ (reference sequence). CDR3 size: 16 residues.